This T cell receptor beta chain derives from a study of blood T cells in healthy people across ages. Through a sample-barcoded 5' primer and a J-beta primer mix, a second PCR was run for 7 to 11 cycles. TCRdb recomputed calls from the 5' RACE reads with MiXCR, one row per CDR3 protein. The data contain hundreds of thousands of distinct CDR3 sequences, about 34% of them seen just once; the ten biggest clones take up 15% to 17%. J lost 10 bases, V lost 5 bases, and 8 bases had no gene match. Germline V gives CDR1 MNHNS, CDR2 SASEGT. The CDR3 is 15 amino acids. This clonotype has ten or more counts. The sequenced material came from blood. This TCR was sampled from an elderly woman in good health. This chain joins TRBV6-1 and TRBJ1-6; 10 nucleotides align to TRBD1. The DNA for the CDR3 is TGTGCCAGCAGTAGCCGGGACAGGGGTAACTCACCCCTCCACTTT. Translating gives CASSSRDRGNSPLHF.